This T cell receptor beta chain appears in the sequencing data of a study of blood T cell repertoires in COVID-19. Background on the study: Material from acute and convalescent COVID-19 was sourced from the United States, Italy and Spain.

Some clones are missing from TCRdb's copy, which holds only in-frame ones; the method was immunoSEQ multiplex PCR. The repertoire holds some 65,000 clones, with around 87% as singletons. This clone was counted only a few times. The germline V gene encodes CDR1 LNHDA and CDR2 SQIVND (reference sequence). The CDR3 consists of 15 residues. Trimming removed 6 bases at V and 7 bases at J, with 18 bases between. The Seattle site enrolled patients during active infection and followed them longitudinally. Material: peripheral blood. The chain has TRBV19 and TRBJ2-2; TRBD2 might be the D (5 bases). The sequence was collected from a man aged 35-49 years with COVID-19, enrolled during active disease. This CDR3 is CASREAGGGGGELFF. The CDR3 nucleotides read TGTGCCAGTAGAGAGGCAGGCGGAGGTGGCGGGGAGCTGTTTTTT. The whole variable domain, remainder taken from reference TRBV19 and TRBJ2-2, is DGGITQSPKYLFRKEGQNVTLSCEQNLNHDAMYWYRQDPGQGLRLIYYSQIVNDFQKGDIAEGYSVSREKKESFPLTVTSAQKNPTAFYLCASREAGGGGGELFFGEGSRLTVL.